The clone carrying this TCR beta chain was counted between two and nine times. The entry originates in a study of cytomegalovirus exposure and HLA in healthy donors. In the study overall: From HLA-typed donors, an early data release held tens of millions of unique TCRs.

This PCR relied on a set of 60 Vbeta primers and 13 Jbeta primers. The protocol was immunoSEQ multiplex PCR, while the TCRdb copy is restricted to in-frame clones and leaves out a portion. The table records roughly 120,000 clones, 15% to 19% of them present only once. V lost 3 bases, J lost 2 bases, and 7 bases lay in between. The CDR3 sequence is 14 residues long. The germline V gene encodes CDR1 SEHNR and CDR2 FQNEAQ (reference sequence). Sequencing was carried out using PBMCs. This chain links TRBV7-9 with TRBJ2-2; D gene uncertain. The sequence was collected from a woman aged 18-29 years in good health and CMV-seronegative. In DNA form, the CDR3 reads TGTGCCAGCAGCTTCAGGCAAAACACCGGGGAGCTGTTTTTT. It yields the protein CASSFRQNTGELFF.